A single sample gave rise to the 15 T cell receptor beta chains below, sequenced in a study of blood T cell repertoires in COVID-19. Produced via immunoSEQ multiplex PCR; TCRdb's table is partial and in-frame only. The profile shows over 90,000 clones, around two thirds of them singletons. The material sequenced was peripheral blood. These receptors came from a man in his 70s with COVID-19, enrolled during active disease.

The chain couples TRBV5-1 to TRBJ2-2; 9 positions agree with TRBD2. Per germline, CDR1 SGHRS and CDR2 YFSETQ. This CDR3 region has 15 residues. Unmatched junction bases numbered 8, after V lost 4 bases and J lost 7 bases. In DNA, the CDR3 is TGCGCCAGCAGCATGGATAGCGGGAGTCACGGGGAGCTGTTTTTT. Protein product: CASSMDSGSHGELFF.

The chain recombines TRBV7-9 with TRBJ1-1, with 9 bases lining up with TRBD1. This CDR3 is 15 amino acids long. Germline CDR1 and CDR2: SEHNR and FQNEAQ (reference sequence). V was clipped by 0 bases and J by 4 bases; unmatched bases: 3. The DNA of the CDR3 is TGTGCCAGCAGCTTAGCGAAGACAGGGGGCACTGAAGCTTTCTTT. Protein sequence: CASSLAKTGGTEAFF.

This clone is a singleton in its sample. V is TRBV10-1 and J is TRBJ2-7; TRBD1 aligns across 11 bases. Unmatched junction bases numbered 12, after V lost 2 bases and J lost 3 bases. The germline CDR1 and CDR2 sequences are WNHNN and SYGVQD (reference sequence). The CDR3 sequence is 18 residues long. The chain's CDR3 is CASSEGQGADLTLYEQYF. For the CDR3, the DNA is TGCGCCAGCAGTGAGGGACAGGGGGCGGATTTGACCCTCTACGAGCAGTACTTC.

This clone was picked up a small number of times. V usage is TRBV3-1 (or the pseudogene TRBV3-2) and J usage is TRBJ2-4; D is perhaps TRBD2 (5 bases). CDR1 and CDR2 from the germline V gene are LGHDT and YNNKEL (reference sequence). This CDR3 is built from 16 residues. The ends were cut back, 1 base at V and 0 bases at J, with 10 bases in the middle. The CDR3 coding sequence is TGTGCCAGCAGCCAAGCCACCGGGATAGCCAAAAACATTCAGTACTTC. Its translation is CASSQATGIAKNIQYF.

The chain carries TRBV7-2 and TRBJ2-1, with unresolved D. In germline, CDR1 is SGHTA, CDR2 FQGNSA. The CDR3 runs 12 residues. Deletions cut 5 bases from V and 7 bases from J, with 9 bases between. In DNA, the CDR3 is TGTGCCAGCAGCCCGTTCAGGAATGAGCAGTTCTTC. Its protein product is CASSPFRNEQFF.

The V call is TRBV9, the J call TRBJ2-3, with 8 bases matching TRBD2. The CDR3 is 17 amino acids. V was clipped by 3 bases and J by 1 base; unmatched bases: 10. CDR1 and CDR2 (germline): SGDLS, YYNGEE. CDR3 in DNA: TGTGCCAGCAGCGCCGGAGGATCGACTAGCGGCACAGATACGCAGTATTTT. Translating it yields CASSAGGSTSGTDTQYF. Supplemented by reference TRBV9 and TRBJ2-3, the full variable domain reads DSGVTQTPKHLITATGQRVTLRCSPRSGDLSVYWYQQSLDQGLQFLIQYYNGEERAKGNILERFSAQQFPDLHSELNLSSLELGDSALYFCASSAGGSTSGTDTQYFGPGTRLTVL.

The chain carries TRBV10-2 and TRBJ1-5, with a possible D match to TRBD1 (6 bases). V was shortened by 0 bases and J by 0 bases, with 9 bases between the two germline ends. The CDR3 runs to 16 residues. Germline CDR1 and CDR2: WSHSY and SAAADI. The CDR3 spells CASSESRGNSNQPQHF. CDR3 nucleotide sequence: TGCGCCAGCAGTGAGTCGAGGGGGAATAGCAATCAGCCCCAGCATTTT.

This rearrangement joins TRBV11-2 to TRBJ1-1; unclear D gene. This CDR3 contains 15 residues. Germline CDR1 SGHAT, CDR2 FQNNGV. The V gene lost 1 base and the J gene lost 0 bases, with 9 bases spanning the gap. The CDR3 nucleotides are TGTGCCAGCAGCTTAGTTACACGAATGAACACTGAAGCTTTCTTT. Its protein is CASSLVTRMNTEAFF. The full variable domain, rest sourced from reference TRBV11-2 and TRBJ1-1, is EAGVAQSPRYKIIEKRQSVAFWCNPISGHATLYWYQQILGQGPKLLIQFQNNGVVDDSQLPKDRFSAERLKGVDSTLKIQPAKLEDSAVYLCASSLVTRMNTEAFFGQGTRLTVV.

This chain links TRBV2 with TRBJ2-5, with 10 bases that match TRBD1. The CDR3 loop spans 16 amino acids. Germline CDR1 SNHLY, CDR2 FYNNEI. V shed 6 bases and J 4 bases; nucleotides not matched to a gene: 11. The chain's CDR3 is CASRGQGVWKLETQYF. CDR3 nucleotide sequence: TGTGCCAGCAGAGGACAGGGGGTGTGGAAGTTAGAGACCCAGTACTTC.

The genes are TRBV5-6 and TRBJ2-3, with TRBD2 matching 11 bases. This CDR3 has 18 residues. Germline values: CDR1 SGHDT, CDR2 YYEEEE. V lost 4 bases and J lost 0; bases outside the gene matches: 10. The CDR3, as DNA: TGTGCCAGCAGCCGGACTAGCGGGCGACAATCTAGCACAGATACGCAGTATTTT. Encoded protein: CASSRTSGRQSSTDTQYF.

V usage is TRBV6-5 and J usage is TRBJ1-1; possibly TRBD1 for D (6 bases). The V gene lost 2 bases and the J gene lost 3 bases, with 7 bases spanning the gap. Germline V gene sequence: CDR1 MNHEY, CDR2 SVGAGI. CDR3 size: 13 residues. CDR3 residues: CASSYGQYTEAFF. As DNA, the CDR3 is TGTGCCAGCAGTTACGGACAGTACACTGAAGCTTTCTTT.

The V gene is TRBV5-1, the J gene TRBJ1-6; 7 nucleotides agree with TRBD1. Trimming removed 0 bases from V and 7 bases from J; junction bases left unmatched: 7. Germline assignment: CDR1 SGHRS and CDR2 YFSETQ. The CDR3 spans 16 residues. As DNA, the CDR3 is TGCGCCAGCAGCTTGGCGGGCAGGGGGAGCAATTCACCCCTCCACTTT. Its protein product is CASSLAGRGSNSPLHF.

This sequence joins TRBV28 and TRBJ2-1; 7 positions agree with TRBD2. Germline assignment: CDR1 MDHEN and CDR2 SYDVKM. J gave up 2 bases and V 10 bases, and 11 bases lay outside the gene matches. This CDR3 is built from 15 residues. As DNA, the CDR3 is TGTGCCACCGACTCCGGGCGGGAGACCTACAATGAGCAGTTCTTC. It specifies CATDSGRETYNEQFF.

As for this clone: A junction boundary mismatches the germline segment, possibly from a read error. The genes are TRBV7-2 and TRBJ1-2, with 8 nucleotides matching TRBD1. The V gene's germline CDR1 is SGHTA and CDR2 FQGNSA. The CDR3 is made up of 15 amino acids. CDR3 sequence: CANSLETGGIYGYTF. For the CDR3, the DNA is TGTGCCAACAGCTTAGAAACAGGGGGGATCTATGGCTACACCTTC.

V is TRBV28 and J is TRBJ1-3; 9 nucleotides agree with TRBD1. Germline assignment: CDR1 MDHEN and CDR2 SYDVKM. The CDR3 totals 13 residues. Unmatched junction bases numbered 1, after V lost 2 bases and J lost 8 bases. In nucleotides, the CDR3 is TGTGCCAGCAGTTTACGGGACAGGGACACCATATATTTT. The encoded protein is CASSLRDRDTIYF.